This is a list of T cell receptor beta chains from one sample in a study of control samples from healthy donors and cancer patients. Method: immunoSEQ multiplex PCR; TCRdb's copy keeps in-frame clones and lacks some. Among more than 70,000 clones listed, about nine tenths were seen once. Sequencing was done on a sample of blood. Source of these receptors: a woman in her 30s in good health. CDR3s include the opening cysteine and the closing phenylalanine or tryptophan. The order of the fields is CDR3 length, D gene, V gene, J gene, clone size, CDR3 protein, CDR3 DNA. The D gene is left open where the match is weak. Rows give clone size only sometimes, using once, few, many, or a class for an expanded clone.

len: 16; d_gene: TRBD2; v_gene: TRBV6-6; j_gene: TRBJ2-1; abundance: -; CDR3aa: CASRTGGLAPQGEQFF; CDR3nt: TGTGCCAGCAGGACAGGAGGACTAGCGCCGCAGGGTGAGCAGTTCTTC
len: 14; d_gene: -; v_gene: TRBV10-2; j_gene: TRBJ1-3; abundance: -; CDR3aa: CASGRGLDGNTIYF; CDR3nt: TGCGCCAGCGGCCGGGGCCTGGATGGTAACACCATATATTTT
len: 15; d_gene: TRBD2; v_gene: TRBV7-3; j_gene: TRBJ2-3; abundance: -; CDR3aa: CASSATSGPADTQYF; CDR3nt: TGTGCCAGCAGCGCGACTAGCGGGCCCGCAGATACGCAGTATTTT
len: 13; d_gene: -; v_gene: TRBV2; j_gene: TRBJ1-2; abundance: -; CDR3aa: CASSEVYEGIHTF; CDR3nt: TGTGCCAGCAGTGAAGTTTACGAGGGTATACACACCTTC
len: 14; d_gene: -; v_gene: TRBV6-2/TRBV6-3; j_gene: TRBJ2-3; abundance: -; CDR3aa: CASSRDLPRDTQYF; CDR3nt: TGTGCCAGCAGTAGGGATCTCCCTCGGGATACGCAGTATTTT
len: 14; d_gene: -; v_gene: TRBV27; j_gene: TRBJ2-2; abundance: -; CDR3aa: CASSPSSGAGELFF; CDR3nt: TGTGCCAGCAGCCCCAGTTCAGGAGCCGGGGAGCTGTTTTTT
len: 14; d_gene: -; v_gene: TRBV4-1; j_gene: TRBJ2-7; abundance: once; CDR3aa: CASSQELEVREQYF; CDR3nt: TGCGCCAGCAGCCAAGAGTTGGAGGTGAGGGAGCAGTACTTC
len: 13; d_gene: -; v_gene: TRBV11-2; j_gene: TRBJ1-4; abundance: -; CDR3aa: CASSPIGGEKLFF; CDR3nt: TGTGCCAGCAGCCCTATCGGGGGAGAAAAACTGTTTTTT
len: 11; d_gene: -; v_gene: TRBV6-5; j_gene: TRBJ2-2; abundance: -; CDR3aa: CASRDAGELFF; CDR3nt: TGTGCCAGCAGGGATGCCGGGGAGCTGTTTTTT
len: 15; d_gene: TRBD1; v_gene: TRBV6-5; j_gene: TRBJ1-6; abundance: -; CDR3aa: CASRSDRGYNSPLHF; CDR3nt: TGTGCCAGCAGATCCGACAGGGGATATAATTCACCCCTCCACTTT
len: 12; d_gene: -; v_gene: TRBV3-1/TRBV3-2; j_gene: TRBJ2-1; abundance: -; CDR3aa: CASSFGGNEQFF; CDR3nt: TGTGCCAGCAGCTTTGGAGGCAATGAGCAGTTCTTC
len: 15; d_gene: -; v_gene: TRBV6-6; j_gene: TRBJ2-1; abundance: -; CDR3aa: CASSYWGWPYNEQFF; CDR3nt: TGTGCCAGCAGCTATTGGGGATGGCCCTACAATGAGCAGTTCTTC
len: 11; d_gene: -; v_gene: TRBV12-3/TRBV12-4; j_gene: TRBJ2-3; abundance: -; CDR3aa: CASSIGDTQYF; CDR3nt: TGTGCCAGCAGTATCGGAGATACGCAGTATTTT
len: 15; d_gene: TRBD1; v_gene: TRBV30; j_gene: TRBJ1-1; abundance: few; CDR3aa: CASRGDRGLNTEAFF; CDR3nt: TGTGCCTCGAGGGGGGACAGGGGGCTGAACACTGAAGCTTTCTTT
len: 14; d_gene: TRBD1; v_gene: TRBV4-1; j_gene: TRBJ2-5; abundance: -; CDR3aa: CASSQQEQGETQYF; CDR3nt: TGCGCCAGCAGCCAGCAAGAACAGGGGGAGACCCAGTACTTC
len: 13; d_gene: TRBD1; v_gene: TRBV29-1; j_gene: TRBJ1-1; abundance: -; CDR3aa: CSVRDRGNTEAFF; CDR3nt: TGCAGCGTCCGGGACAGGGGGAACACTGAAGCTTTCTTT
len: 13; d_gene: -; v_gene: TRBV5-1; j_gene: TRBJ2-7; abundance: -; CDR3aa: CASSLAPLPEQYF; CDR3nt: TGCGCCAGCAGCTTGGCTCCCCTTCCCGAGCAGTACTTC
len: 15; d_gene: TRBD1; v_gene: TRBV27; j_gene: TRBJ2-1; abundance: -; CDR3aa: CASIAGTGRIGEQFF; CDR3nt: TGTGCCAGCATCGCCGGGACAGGACGGATTGGTGAGCAGTTCTTC
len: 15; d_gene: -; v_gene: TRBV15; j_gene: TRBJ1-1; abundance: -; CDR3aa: CATSREKGMNTEAFF; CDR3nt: TGTGCCACCAGCAGAGAAAAGGGGATGAACACTGAAGCTTTCTTT
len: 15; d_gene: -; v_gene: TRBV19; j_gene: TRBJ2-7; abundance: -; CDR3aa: CASSIGQQLSYEQYF; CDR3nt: TGTGCCAGTAGTATCGGTCAGCAACTCTCCTACGAGCAGTACTTC
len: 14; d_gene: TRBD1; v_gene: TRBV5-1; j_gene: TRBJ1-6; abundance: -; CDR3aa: CASSLDRGNSPLHF; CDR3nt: TGCGCCAGCAGCTTGGACAGGGGGAATTCACCCCTCCACTTT
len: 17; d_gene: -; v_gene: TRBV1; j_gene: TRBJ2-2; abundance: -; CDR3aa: CTSSQDRRGRSPGELFF; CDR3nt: TGCACCAGCAGCCAAGATCGGCGGGGCAGGTCCCCCGGGGAGCTGTTTTTT
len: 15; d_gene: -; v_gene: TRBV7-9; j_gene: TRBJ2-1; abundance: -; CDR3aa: CASSFGTGAYNEQFF; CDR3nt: TGTGCCAGCAGCTTCGGAACAGGAGCCTACAATGAGCAGTTCTTC
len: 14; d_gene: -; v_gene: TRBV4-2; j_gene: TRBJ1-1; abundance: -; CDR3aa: CASSQELFPTEAFF; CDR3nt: TGTGCCAGCAGCCAAGAACTCTTCCCCACTGAAGCTTTCTTT
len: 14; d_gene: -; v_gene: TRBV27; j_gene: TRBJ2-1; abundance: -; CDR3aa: CASTRTRTSNEQFF; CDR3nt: TGTGCCAGCACCCGTACTAGAACCTCCAATGAGCAGTTCTTC
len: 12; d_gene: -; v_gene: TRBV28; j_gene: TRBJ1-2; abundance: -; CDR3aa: CASSFGIYGYTF; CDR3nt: TGTGCCAGCAGTTTCGGAATTTATGGCTACACCTTC
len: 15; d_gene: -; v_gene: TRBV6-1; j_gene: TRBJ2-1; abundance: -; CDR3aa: CASSDRWASNNEQFF; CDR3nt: TGTGCCAGCAGTGACCGCTGGGCGAGCAACAATGAGCAGTTCTTC